The sequence of this T cell receptor (beta chain) was determined in a study of blood T cell repertoires in COVID-19. TCRdb keeps only in-frame clones here, not all; method: immunoSEQ multiplex PCR. The top ten hold less than 4% of the sample, which has 90,000 to 130,000 clones, 76% seen once. This sequence originates from a woman older than 75 with acute or convalescent COVID-19. Source material: peripheral blood.

In DNA, the CDR3 is TGCACCAGCAGCCGGCGGACTAGCGGGCGTCAAGAGACCCAGTACTTC. This encodes CTSSRRTSGRQETQYF. The V and J genes are TRBV1 and TRBJ2-5; the listed D gene, TRBD2, was not tested against the DNA. TRBV1 is a recognized pseudogene. This CDR3 is built from 16 residues.